The rows below give T cell receptor beta chains drawn from one sample of a study of cytomegalovirus exposure and HLA in healthy donors. The assay was immunoSEQ multiplex PCR, and TCRdb's table has in-frame clones only and misses some. Seen here are 200,000 to 250,000 clones, roughly 88% observed once, and the top ten hold over 12%. Input material: PBMCs. The receptors were gathered from a woman aged 30 to 39 in good health and CMV-seropositive. Each CDR3 is given with its conserved first and last residue. Fields, in order: J gene, CDR3 length, V gene, D gene, clone size, CDR3 DNA, CDR3 protein. The D gene is left open where the match is weak. Clone size is shown for a subset of rows, as once, few, many or a class of expanded clone.

TRBJ1-2 13 TRBV9 NA NA TGTGCCAGCAGCGGAGTGGGTGGGGTTGGCTACACCTTC CASSGVGGVGYTF
TRBJ2-7 14 TRBV10-3 NA NA TGTGCCATCAGTGAGTCGGCAGTAACCTACGAGCAGTACTTC CAISESAVTYEQYF
TRBJ2-1 17 TRBV7-2 TRBD2 NA TGTGCCAGCAGCCCGCCGGGACTAGCGGGAGGAGGTAATGAGCAGTTCTTC CASSPPGLAGGGNEQFF
TRBJ1-2 13 TRBV29-1 TRBD1 few TGCAGCGTTGGAATACAGGGGACCTATGGCTACACCTTC CSVGIQGTYGYTF
TRBJ2-5 14 TRBV9 NA NA TGTGCCAGCAGCGTAGGAGACAGGCAAGAGACCCAGTACTTC CASSVGDRQETQYF
TRBJ1-2 14 TRBV4-1 NA few TGCGCCAGCAGCCAAGACAATAGCGACTATGGCTACACCTTC CASSQDNSDYGYTF
TRBJ1-2 12 TRBV6-1 TRBD1 NA TGTGCCGGAGGGACAGGGGGCTTTGGCTACACCTTC CAGGTGGFGYTF
TRBJ1-1 16 TRBV19 TRBD1 NA TGTGCCAGTACTGAACAGGGGGGGATGCTGAACACTGAAGCTTTCTTT CASTEQGGMLNTEAFF
TRBJ2-1 15 TRBV5-1 TRBD2 NA TGCGCCAGCAGAAGGACTAGCGGGAACTTTGATGAGCAGTTCTTC CASRRTSGNFDEQFF
TRBJ1-5 15 TRBV28 TRBD1 NA TGTGCCAGCAGGGAGACAGGGTCGGGCAATCAGCCCCAGCATTTT CASRETGSGNQPQHF
TRBJ2-2 15 TRBV7-3 NA NA TGTGCCAGCAGCCCAATAACGGGGGGCGCCGGGGAGCTGTTTTTT CASSPITGGAGELFF
TRBJ1-2 15 TRBV18 NA NA TGTGCCAGCTCACCACCTCGGAAAGAAACATATGGCTACACCTTC CASSPPRKETYGYTF
TRBJ2-7 14 TRBV7-9 NA once TGTGCCAGCAGCCTCCAGTTGAGGGCCTACGAGCAGTACTTC CASSLQLRAYEQYF
TRBJ2-1 13 TRBV6-6 NA NA TGTGCCAGCAGTTACCTTGGTGGGGCCACCCGGTTCTTC CASSYLGGATRFF
TRBJ1-2 12 TRBV11-3 NA NA TGTGCCAGCAGGGGAAACGGCGATGGCTACACCTTC CASRGNGDGYTF
TRBJ2-5 14 TRBV13 NA NA TGTGCCAGCAGCTTCCCCCGGGAGAGGGAGACCCAGTACTTC CASSFPRERETQYF
TRBJ1-2 15 TRBV11-2 TRBD1 NA TGTGCCAGCAGCTCCGACAGGGGGAGTAACTATGGCTACACCTTC CASSSDRGSNYGYTF
TRBJ1-5 13 TRBV10-3 TRBD1 NA TGTGCCACCTGGGACAGGGTGGATCAGCCCCAGCATTTT CATWDRVDQPQHF
TRBJ1-5 14 TRBV19 TRBD1 NA TGTGCCAGTGACCGGGACAGGGATAGTCAGCCCCAGCATTTT CASDRDRDSQPQHF
TRBJ1-2 13 TRBV6-6 NA NA TGTGCCAGCAGTTACTCTCTGGACAACGGCTACACCTTC CASSYSLDNGYTF
TRBJ1-2 14 TRBV6-1 NA NA TGTGCCAGCAGTGAATTAGGACAGCATTATGGCTACACCTTC CASSELGQHYGYTF
TRBJ1-5 14 TRBV19 TRBD1 NA TGTGCCAGTAGTGTCGACAGGGAAAATCAGCCCCAGCATTTT CASSVDRENQPQHF
TRBJ2-2 15 TRBV4-1 NA NA TGCGCCAGCAGCCAAGATTTGGGGAAGGCCGGGGAGCTGTTTTTT CASSQDLGKAGELFF
TRBJ2-7 15 TRBV6-5 TRBD1 once TGTGCCACCCAACCCGGGACAGCAAGCTCCTACGAGCAGTACTTC CATQPGTASSYEQYF
TRBJ2-2 14 TRBV5-6 NA NA TGTGCCAGCAGCCTCTATGGGAGGACCGGGGAGCTGTTTTTT CASSLYGRTGELFF
TRBJ1-4 13 TRBV11-2 NA NA TGTGCCAGCGGGCAGGCAACTAATGAAAAACTGTTTTTT CASGQATNEKLFF
TRBJ2-3 14 TRBV9 NA once TGTGCCAGCAGCTCCCTCATTGACTCAGATACGCAGTATTTT CASSSLIDSDTQYF
TRBJ2-1 13 TRBV30 TRBD1 NA TGTGCCCTAGGGGACAGGGGGTGGGGTGAGCAGTTCTTC CALGDRGWGEQFF
TRBJ1-2 14 TRBV11-3 NA NA TGTGCCAGCAGCTTAGATCGCTGGGGTTTTGGCTACACCTTC CASSLDRWGFGYTF
TRBJ2-6 16 TRBV7-6 NA once TGTGCCAGCAGTTCCGGGACAAAAGGGGGGGCCAACGTCCTGACTTTC CASSSGTKGGANVLTF
TRBJ1-1 12 TRBV25-1 NA NA TGTGCCAGCAAGGGACAGAACACTGAAGCTTTCTTT CASKGQNTEAFF
TRBJ2-1 14 TRBV30 NA NA TGTGCCTGGAGTGGGACGAACATCTACAATGAGCAGTTCTTC CAWSGTNIYNEQFF
TRBJ2-4 10 TRBV20-1 NA NA TGCAGTGCCCTTCCTAATGCCCAGTACTTC CSALPNAQYF
TRBJ1-2 14 TRBV10-1 NA NA TGCGCCAGCAGTGAAATAGGGGCTGGCTATGGCTACACCTTC CASSEIGAGYGYTF
TRBJ1-1 12 TRBV30 NA NA TGTGCCTGGAGTGTGTCGAACACTGAAGCTTTCTTT CAWSVSNTEAFF
TRBJ2-1 13 TRBV5-8 NA few TGTGCCAGCAGCTTGGCCATTAGGGATGAGCAGTTCTTC CASSLAIRDEQFF
TRBJ1-5 15 TRBV28 TRBD1 NA TGTGCCAGCAGTTTAGGACAGGGGGACAATCAGCCCCAGCATTTT CASSLGQGDNQPQHF